This T cell receptor (beta chain) appears in the sequencing data of a study of T-cell memory formation after mild COVID-19. A remark on this clonotype: Its specificity is not known.

Trimming shortened V by 6 bases and J by 6 bases, and 15 bases separated the two germline ends. Germline values: CDR1 SQVTM, CDR2 ANQGSEA. The CDR3 totals 13 residues. Each CDR3 protein is one row after TCRdb ran MiXCR on the 5' RACE reads. In the table there are 470,000 or so distinct CDR3 sequences, more than 15% of which are singletons. Findings and caveats of the study: The pre-infection memory compartment contained some responding clones, suggesting cross-reactive memory joined.

The V and J genes are TRBV29-1 and TRBJ2-1; D may match TRBD1 or TRBD2 (5 bases each). Material: PBMCs or a T cell subset sorted from them (not recorded which). The TCR sequence derives from a man younger than 35 who had mild COVID-19 (a few samples of this study predate the infection). Cell type and time point are not known. The CDR3 spells CSVGTGEGNEQFF. CDR3 nucleotides: TGCAGCGTGGGGACCGGAGAAGGCAATGAGCAGTTCTTC.